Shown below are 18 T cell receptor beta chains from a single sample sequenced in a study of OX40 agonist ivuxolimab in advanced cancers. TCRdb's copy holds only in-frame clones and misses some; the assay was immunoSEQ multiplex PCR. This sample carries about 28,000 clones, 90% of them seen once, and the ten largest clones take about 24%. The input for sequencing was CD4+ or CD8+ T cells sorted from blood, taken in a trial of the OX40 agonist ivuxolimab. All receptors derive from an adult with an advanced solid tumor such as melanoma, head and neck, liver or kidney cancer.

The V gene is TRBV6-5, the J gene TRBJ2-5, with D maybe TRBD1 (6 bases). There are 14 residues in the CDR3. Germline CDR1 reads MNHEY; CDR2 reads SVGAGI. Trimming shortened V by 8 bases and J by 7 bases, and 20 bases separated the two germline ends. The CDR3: CASCETGSLVTQYF. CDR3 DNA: TGTGCCAGCTGTGAAACAGGGAGCCTGGTGACCCAGTACTTC.

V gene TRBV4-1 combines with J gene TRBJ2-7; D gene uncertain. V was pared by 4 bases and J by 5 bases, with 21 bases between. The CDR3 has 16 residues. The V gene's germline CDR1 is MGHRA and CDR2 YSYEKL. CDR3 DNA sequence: TGCGCCAGCAGCCCCACCTTTTCCCCTCGGATTGACGAGCAGTACTTC. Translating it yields CASSPTFSPRIDEQYF.

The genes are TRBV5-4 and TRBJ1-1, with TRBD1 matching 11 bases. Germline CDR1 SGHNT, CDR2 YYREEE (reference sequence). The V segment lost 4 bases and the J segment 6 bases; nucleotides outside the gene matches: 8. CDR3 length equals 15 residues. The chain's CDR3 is CASSTPGQGVPEAFF. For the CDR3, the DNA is TGTGCCAGCAGCACTCCGGGACAGGGGGTCCCTGAAGCTTTCTTT. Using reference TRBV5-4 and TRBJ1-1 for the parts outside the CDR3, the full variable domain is ETGVTQSPTHLIKTRGQQVTLRCSSQSGHNTVSWYQQALGQGPQFIFQYYREEENGRGNFPPRFSGLQFPNYSSELNVNALELDDSALYLCASSTPGQGVPEAFFGQGTRLTVV.

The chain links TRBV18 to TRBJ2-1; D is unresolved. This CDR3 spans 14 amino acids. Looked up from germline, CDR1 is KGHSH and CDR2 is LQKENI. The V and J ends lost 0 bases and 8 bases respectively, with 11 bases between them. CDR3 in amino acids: CASSPPGGLDEQFF. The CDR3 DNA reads TGTGCCAGCTCACCACCAGGTGGCCTCGATGAGCAGTTCTTC.

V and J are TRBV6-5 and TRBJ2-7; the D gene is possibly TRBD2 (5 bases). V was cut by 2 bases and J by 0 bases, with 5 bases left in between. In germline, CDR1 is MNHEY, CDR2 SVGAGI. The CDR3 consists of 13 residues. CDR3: CASSYGLSYEQYF. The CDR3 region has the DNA TGTGCCAGCAGTTACGGACTCTCCTACGAGCAGTACTTC.

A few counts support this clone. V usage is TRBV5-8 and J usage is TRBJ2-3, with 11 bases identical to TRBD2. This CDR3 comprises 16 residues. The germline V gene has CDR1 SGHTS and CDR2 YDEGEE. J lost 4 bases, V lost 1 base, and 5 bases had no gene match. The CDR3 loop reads CASSLFSSGRSDTQYF. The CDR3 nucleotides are TGTGCCAGCAGCTTGTTTTCTAGCGGGAGGTCAGATACGCAGTATTTT.

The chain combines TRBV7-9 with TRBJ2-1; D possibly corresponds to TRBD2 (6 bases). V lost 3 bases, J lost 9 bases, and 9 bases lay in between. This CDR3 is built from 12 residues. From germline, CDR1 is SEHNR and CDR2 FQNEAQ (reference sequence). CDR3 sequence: CASSLGGIEQFF. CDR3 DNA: TGTGCCAGCAGCTTGGGCGGGATTGAGCAGTTCTTC.

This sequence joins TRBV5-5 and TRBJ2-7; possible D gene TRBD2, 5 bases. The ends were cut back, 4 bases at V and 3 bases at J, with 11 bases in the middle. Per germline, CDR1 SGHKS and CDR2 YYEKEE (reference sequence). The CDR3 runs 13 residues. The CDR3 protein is CASSLPRGYEQYF. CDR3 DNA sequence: TGTGCCAGCAGCCTCCCCCGGGGCTACGAGCAGTACTTC.

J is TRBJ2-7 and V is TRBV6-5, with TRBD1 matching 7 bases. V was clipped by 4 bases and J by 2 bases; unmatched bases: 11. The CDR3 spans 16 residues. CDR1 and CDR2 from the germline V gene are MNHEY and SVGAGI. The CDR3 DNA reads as TGTGCCAGCAGTTTAAGCACAGGGGCTGGGACCTACGAGCAGTACTTC. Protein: CASSLSTGAGTYEQYF.

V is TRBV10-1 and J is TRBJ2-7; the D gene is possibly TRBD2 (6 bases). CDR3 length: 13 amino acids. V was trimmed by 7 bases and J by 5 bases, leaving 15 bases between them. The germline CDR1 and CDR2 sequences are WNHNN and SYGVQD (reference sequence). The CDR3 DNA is TGCGCCAGCAACTTAGCGGTAGGGCACGAGCAGTACTTC. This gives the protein CASNLAVGHEQYF.

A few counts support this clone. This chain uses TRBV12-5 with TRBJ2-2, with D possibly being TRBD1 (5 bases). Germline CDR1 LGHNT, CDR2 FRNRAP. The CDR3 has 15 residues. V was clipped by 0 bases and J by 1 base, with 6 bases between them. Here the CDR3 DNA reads TGTGCTAGTGGTTTGGTCCAGGGGAACACCGGGGAGCTGTTTTTT. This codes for CASGLVQGNTGELFF.

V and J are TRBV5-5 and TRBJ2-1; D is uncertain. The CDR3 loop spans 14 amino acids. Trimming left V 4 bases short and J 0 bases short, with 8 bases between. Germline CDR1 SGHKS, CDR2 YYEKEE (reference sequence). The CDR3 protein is CASSLWSSYNEQFF. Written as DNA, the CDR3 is TGTGCCAGCAGCCTTTGGAGCTCCTACAATGAGCAGTTCTTC.

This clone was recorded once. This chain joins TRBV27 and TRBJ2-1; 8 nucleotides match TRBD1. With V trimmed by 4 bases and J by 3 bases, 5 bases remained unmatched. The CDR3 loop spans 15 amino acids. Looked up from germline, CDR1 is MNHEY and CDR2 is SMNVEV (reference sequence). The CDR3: CASSYGQGLYNEQFF. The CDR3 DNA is TGTGCCAGCAGTTACGGACAGGGACTCTACAATGAGCAGTTCTTC.

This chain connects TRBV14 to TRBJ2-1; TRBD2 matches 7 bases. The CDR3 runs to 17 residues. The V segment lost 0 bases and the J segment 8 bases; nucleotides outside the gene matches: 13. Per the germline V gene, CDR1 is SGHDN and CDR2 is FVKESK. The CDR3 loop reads CASSQDRGWTSIYEQFF. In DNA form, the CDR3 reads TGTGCCAGCAGCCAAGATCGGGGGTGGACTAGTATCTATGAGCAGTTCTTC.

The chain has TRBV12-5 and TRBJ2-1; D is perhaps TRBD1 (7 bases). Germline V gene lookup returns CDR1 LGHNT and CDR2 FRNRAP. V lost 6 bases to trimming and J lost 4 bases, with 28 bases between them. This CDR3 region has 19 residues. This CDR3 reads CASGDAGQRETGNYNEQFF. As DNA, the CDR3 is TGTGCTAGTGGGGACGCGGGACAGAGGGAAACGGGAAATTACAATGAGCAGTTCTTC.

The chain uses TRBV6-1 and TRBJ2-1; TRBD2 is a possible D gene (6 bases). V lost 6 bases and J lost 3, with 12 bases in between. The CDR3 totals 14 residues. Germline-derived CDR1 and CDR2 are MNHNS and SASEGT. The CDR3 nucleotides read TGTGCCAGCAGCCCGGTCGGGAGCTACAATGAGCAGTTCTTC. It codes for CASSPVGSYNEQFF.

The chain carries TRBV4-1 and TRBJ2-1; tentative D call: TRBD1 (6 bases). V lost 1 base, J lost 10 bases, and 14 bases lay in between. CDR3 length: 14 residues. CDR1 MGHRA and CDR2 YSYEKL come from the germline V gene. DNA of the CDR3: TGCGCCAGCAGCCAAGGGGTACAGGGAAGAGAGCAGTTCTTC. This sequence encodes CASSQGVQGREQFF.

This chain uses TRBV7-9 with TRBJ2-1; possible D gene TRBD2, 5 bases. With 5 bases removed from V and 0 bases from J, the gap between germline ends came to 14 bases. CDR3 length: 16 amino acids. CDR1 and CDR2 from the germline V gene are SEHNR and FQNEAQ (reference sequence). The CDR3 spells CASSHPAEASYNEQFF. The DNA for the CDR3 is TGTGCCAGCAGCCACCCGGCGGAGGCCTCCTACAATGAGCAGTTCTTC.